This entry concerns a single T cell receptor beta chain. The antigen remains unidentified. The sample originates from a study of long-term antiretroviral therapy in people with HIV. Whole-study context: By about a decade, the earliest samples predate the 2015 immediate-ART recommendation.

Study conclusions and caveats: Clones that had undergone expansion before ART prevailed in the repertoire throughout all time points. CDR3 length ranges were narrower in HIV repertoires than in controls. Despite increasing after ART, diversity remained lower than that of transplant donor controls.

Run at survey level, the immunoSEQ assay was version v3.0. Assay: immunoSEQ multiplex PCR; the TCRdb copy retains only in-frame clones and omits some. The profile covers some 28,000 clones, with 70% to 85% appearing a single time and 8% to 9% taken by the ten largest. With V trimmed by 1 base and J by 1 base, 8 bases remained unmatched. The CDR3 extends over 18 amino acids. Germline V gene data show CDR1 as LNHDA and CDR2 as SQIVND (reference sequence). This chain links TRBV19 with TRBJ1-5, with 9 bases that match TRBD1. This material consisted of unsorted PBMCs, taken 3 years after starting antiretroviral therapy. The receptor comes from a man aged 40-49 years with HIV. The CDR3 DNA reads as TGTGCCAGTAGTATAGGCGCATGGGGGACAGGGAGCAATCAGCCCCAGCATTTT. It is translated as CASSIGAWGTGSNQPQHF.